Presented here are 23 T cell receptor beta chains from one specimen sequenced in a study of control samples from healthy donors and cancer patients. Some clones are missing from TCRdb's copy, which holds only in-frame ones; the method was immunoSEQ multiplex PCR. In the table there are about 130,000 clones, roughly 91% of which are singletons. The sequenced sample consisted of PBMCs. These receptors all come from a man in his fifties or sixties with head and neck cancer.

The chain has TRBV28 and TRBJ2-1, with a tentative D call TRBD1 (6 bases). The V end was cut by 2 bases, the J end by 7 bases, with 9 bases between. CDR3 size: 13 residues. Germline V gene sequence: CDR1 MDHEN, CDR2 SYDVKM. The CDR3 reads CASSLAGANEQFF. CDR3 DNA: TGTGCCAGCAGTTTAGCAGGGGCTAATGAGCAGTTCTTC.

The rearrangement links TRBV6-5 to TRBJ1-4; D remains ambiguous. Trimming left V 8 bases short and J 0 bases short, with 7 bases between. The V gene's germline CDR1 is MNHEY and CDR2 SVGAGI. The CDR3 contains 13 residues. CDR3 sequence: CASGTATNEKLFF. The CDR3 DNA reads TGTGCCAGCGGAACAGCAACTAATGAAAAACTGTTTTTT.

In this sample, this clone turned up a few times. The chain uses TRBV4-1 and TRBJ2-5; tentative D call: TRBD1 (5 bases). V lost 0 bases, J lost 5 bases, and 10 bases lay in between. This CDR3 is 14 amino acids long. The germline V gene encodes CDR1 MGHRA and CDR2 YSYEKL. CDR3 coding DNA: TGCGCCAGCAGCCAAGATAGTAAGGGGGAGACCCAGTACTTC. Amino acid sequence: CASSQDSKGETQYF.

The rearrangement links TRBV5-5 to TRBJ1-3; TRBD1 matches at 9 bases. Looked up from germline, CDR1 is SGHKS and CDR2 is YYEKEE (reference sequence). This CDR3 spans 15 amino acids. V lost 5 bases and J lost 2; bases outside the gene matches: 5. The CDR3 nucleotides are TGTGCCAGCAGGGACAGGGGAGGAGCTGGAAACACCATATATTTT. Protein: CASRDRGGAGNTIYF.

The rearrangement links TRBV28 to TRBJ2-7; 11 bases match TRBD1. Germline lookup yields CDR1 MDHEN and CDR2 SYDVKM. After removal of 4 bases from V and 3 bases from J, the junction contained 5 bases not matched to a gene. CDR3 length equals 15 residues. In DNA form, the CDR3 reads TGTGCCAGCAGTTCATCCGGGACAGGGGGCTACGAGCAGTACTTC. Amino acid sequence: CASSSSGTGGYEQYF. The full variable domain, in which reference TRBV28 and TRBJ2-7 provide the parts outside the CDR3, is DVKVTQSSRYLVKRTGEKVFLECVQDMDHENMFWYRQDPGLGLRLIYFSYDVKMKEKGDIPEGYSVSREKKERFSLILESASTNQTSMYLCASSSSGTGGYEQYFGPGTRLTVT.

This clone was seen more than once but under ten times. The chain links TRBV27 to TRBJ1-4; D not resolved. Trimming cost V 8 bases and J 0 bases, with 16 bases left between them. Germline V gives CDR1 MNHEY, CDR2 SMNVEV (reference sequence). The CDR3 contains 16 residues. As DNA, the CDR3 is TGTGCCAGCGCGCCACCCTCGCTTGCAACTAATGAAAAACTGTTTTTT. It is translated as CASAPPSLATNEKLFF. Supplemented by reference TRBV27 and TRBJ1-4, the full variable domain reads EAQVTQNPRYLITVTGKKLTVTCSQNMNHEYMSWYRQDPGLGLRQIYYSMNVEVTDKGDVPEGYKVSRKEKRNFPLILESPSPNQTSLYFCASAPPSLATNEKLFFGSGTQLSVL.

The rearrangement uses TRBV18 and TRBJ1-3; D is possibly TRBD1 (5 bases). The CDR3 loop spans 15 amino acids. The V gene lost 6 bases and the J gene lost 5 bases, with 17 bases spanning the gap. Per germline, CDR1 KGHSH and CDR2 LQKENI. The CDR3 loop is CASSPSWDPRNTIYF. CDR3 DNA sequence: TGTGCCAGCTCGCCTAGTTGGGACCCGAGAAACACCATATATTTT. Full variable domain (remainder filled in from reference TRBV18 and TRBJ1-3): NAGVMQNPRHLVRRRGQEARLRCSPMKGHSHVYWYRQLPEEGLKFMVYLQKENIIDESGMPKERFSAEFPKEGPSILRIQQVVRGDSAAYFCASSPSWDPRNTIYFGEGSWLTVV.

V is TRBV2 and J is TRBJ2-5, with TRBD1 matching over 12 bases. The CDR3 contains 15 residues. V lost 5 bases and J lost 4; bases outside the gene matches: 5. Germline V gene lookup returns CDR1 SNHLY and CDR2 FYNNEI. The CDR3 protein is CASSSGTGGRETQYF. The CDR3 DNA is TGTGCCAGCAGTTCAGGGACAGGGGGCCGAGAGACCCAGTACTTC.

V gene TRBV7-9 combines with J gene TRBJ2-3; unclear D gene. The length of the CDR3 is 12 residues. Germline assignment: CDR1 SEHNR and CDR2 FQNEAQ (reference sequence). V lost 4 bases and J lost 1, with 3 bases in between. For the CDR3, the DNA is TGTGCCAGCAGCTCACGCACAGATACGCAGTATTTT. It translates to CASSSRTDTQYF.

This chain joins TRBV3-1 (or the pseudogene TRBV3-2) and TRBJ1-1, with TRBD1 as a possible D gene (5 bases). V gave up 4 bases and J gave up 1 base, with 13 bases separating them. CDR3 length: 15 amino acids. CDR1 and CDR2 from the germline V gene are LGHDT and YNNKEL (reference sequence). CDR3 coding DNA: TGTGCCAGCAGCCCGAAAACAGGAGGGAACACTGAAGCTTTCTTT. Residues: CASSPKTGGNTEAFF.

This chain connects TRBV7-3 to TRBJ1-1, with D possibly being TRBD1 (6 bases). This CDR3 region has 14 residues. V was shortened by 5 bases and J by 2 bases, with 12 bases between the two germline ends. From germline, CDR1 is SGHTA and CDR2 FQGTGA. DNA of the CDR3: TGTGCCAGCAGCCCGGGGGCCAGAAACACTGAAGCTTTCTTT. It codes for CASSPGARNTEAFF.

The rearrangement joins TRBV27 to TRBJ2-1, with a weak D call TRBD2 (5 bases). Trimming shortened V by 5 bases and J by 8 bases, and 16 bases separated the two germline ends. Germline lookup yields CDR1 MNHEY and CDR2 SMNVEV (reference sequence). The CDR3 runs to 14 residues. The CDR3 coding sequence is TGTGCCAGCAGTATACAACTAGGGTCGGATGAGCAGTTCTTC. The encoded protein is CASSIQLGSDEQFF.

The chain uses TRBV9 and TRBJ1-1, with D tentatively TRBD1 (5 bases). CDR1 SGDLS and CDR2 YYNGEE come from the germline V gene. This CDR3 has 15 residues. The ends were cut back, 4 bases at V and 4 bases at J, with 17 bases in the middle. For the CDR3, the DNA is TGTGCCAGCAGCCCCATCGAGGCAGGGCGCACTGAAGCTTTCTTT. Protein product: CASSPIEAGRTEAFF.

The chain joins TRBV5-1 to TRBJ1-2, with a possible D match to TRBD1 (6 bases). Germline CDR1 is SGHRS and CDR2 is YFSETQ. Trimming stripped 7 bases from V and 6 bases from J, with 16 bases between. CDR3 length: 13 amino acids. The CDR3 region is CASAVGGGNGYTF. In DNA, the CDR3 is TGCGCCAGCGCGGTAGGGGGAGGGAATGGCTACACCTTC. Together with reference TRBV5-1 and TRBJ1-2, the CDR3 gives the full variable domain: KAGVTQTPRYLIKTRGQQVTLSCSPISGHRSVSWYQQTPGQGLQFLFEYFSETQRNKGNFPGRFSGRQFSNSRSEMNVSTLELGDSALYLCASAVGGGNGYTFGSGTRLTVV.

J is TRBJ1-6 and V is TRBV5-1; D unresolved. CDR3 length: 14 residues. Between the trimmed V and J ends, which lost 4 bases and 0 bases, there was a span of 5 bases. Germline V gives CDR1 SGHRS, CDR2 YFSETQ. DNA of the CDR3: TGCGCCAGCAGCGAAAGCTCCTATAATTCACCCCTCCACTTT. Encoded protein: CASSESSYNSPLHF.

This rearrangement joins TRBV3-1 (or the pseudogene TRBV3-2) to TRBJ1-1; unclear D gene. There are 14 residues in the CDR3. Trimming cost V 1 base and J 5 bases, with 11 bases left between them. Germline V CDR1 and CDR2: LGHDT, YNNKEL (reference sequence). The DNA for the CDR3 is TGTGCCAGCAGCCAAGGGGATAAGAGGACTGAAGCTTTCTTT. Amino acids: CASSQGDKRTEAFF.

This clone was counted between two and nine times. The rearrangement joins TRBV7-6 to TRBJ1-3, with D possibly being TRBD1 (5 bases). With 4 bases removed from V and 0 bases from J, the gap between germline ends came to 10 bases. Germline loops: CDR1 SGHVS, CDR2 FNYEAQ. The CDR3 has 15 residues. CDR3 bases: TGTGCCAGCAGCTCGGGACCGAGCTCTGGAAACACCATATATTTT. Its translation is CASSSGPSSGNTIYF. Supplemented by reference TRBV7-6 and TRBJ1-3, the full variable domain reads GAGVSQSPRYKVTKRGQDVALRCDPISGHVSLYWYRQALGQGPEFLTYFNYEAQQDKSGLPNDRFSAERPEGSISTLTIQRTEQRDSAMYRCASSSGPSSGNTIYFGEGSWLTVV.

The CDR3 loop reads CASSDTSGGDTQYF. In nucleotides, the CDR3 is TGTGCCAGCAGTGATACTAGCGGGGGGGATACGCAGTATTTT. The chain links TRBV2 to TRBJ2-3, with 12 bases fitting TRBD2. V lost 3 bases and J lost 6; bases outside the gene matches: 1. The CDR3 has 14 residues. Germline values: CDR1 SNHLY, CDR2 FYNNEI.

The chain carries TRBV5-1 and TRBJ2-1; the match to TRBD1 covers 7 bases. The CDR3 consists of 15 residues. Germline V gene data show CDR1 as SGHRS and CDR2 as YFSETQ. Trimming cost V 3 bases and J 0 bases; bases outside gene matches: 3. CDR3 residues: CASSSDRSSYNEQFF. Written as DNA, the CDR3 is TGCGCCAGCAGCTCGGACAGGAGCTCCTACAATGAGCAGTTCTTC.

This chain connects TRBV6-6 to TRBJ2-2, with TRBD1 matching 7 bases. V lost 11 bases to trimming and J lost 1 base; unmatched junction nucleotides: 10. The CDR3 is 15 residues long. Germline V CDR1 and CDR2: MNHNY, SVGAGI (reference sequence). CDR3 sequence (DNA): TGTGCCCACACTTCAGGGGGTCTGAACACCGGGGAGCTGTTTTTT. Protein sequence: CAHTSGGLNTGELFF.

This rearrangement joins TRBV28 to TRBJ1-1; TRBD1 matches 7 bases. CDR3 length: 14 residues. Germline CDR1 MDHEN, CDR2 SYDVKM. The V and J ends lost 4 bases and 3 bases, in that order; junction bases with no gene match: 5. The DNA of the CDR3 is TGTGCCAGCAGTTCAGGGGGGTCGGACACTGAAGCTTTCTTT. It codes for CASSSGGSDTEAFF.

The gene calls are TRBV28 and TRBJ2-5; D unresolved. Per germline, CDR1 MDHEN and CDR2 SYDVKM. The CDR3 sequence is 11 residues long. Deletions cut 8 bases from V and 0 bases from J, with 4 bases between. CDR3 loop: CASGDQETQYF. CDR3 in DNA: TGTGCCAGCGGGGACCAAGAGACCCAGTACTTC. Using reference TRBV28 and TRBJ2-5 for the parts outside the CDR3, the full variable domain is DVKVTQSSRYLVKRTGEKVFLECVQDMDHENMFWYRQDPGLGLRLIYFSYDVKMKEKGDIPEGYSVSREKKERFSLILESASTNQTSMYLCASGDQETQYFGPGTRLLVL.

This CDR3 reads CATSHPTSIYEQFF. The DNA for the CDR3 is TGTGCCACCAGTCACCCGACTAGTATTTATGAGCAGTTCTTC. This chain joins TRBV24-1 and TRBJ2-1, with TRBD2 as a possible D gene (6 bases). CDR1 and CDR2 from the germline V gene are KGHDR and SFDVKD. This CDR3 has 14 residues. The V gene lost 6 bases and the J gene lost 8 bases, with 16 bases spanning the gap.